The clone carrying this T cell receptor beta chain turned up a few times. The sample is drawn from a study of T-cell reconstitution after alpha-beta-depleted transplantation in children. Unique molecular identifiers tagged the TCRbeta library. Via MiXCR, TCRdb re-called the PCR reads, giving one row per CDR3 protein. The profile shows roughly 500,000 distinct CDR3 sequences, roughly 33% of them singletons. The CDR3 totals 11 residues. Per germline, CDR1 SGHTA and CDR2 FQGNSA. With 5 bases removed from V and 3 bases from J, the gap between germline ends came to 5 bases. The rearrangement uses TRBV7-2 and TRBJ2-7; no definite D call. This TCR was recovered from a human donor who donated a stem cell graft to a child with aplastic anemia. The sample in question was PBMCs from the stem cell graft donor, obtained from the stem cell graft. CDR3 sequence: CASSVDYEQYF. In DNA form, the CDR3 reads TGTGCCAGCAGCGTAGACTACGAGCAGTACTTC.